The 16 T cell receptor beta chains presented below share a single source sample, sequenced in a study of CD8+CD57+ T cells in acquired aplastic anemia. In patients chosen for sequencing, flow cytometry had shown CD8+CD57+ cell expansion. Investigators profiled TCR beta VDJ and CDR3 from genomic DNA template. TCRdb reanalysed the reads using MiXCR and keeps one entry per CDR3 protein. The sample contains 150,000 or so distinct CDR3 sequences, around half of which appear only once. Sequenced: sorted CD4+, CD8+, or CD8+CD57+ T cells (not recorded which) from PBMCs. Source of these receptors: a human donor with aplastic anemia.

This clonotype has at least ten counts. The chain links TRBV2 to TRBJ1-1; tentatively, D is TRBD1 (5 bases). Trimming pared 7 bases from V and 2 bases from J, leaving 11 bases between. The CDR3 sequence is 13 residues long. Germline V CDR1 and CDR2: SNHLY, FYNNEI. The DNA for the CDR3 is TGTGCCAGCACCCAGGGCCAAAACACTGAAGCTTTCTTT. This sequence encodes CASTQGQNTEAFF.

This clonotype was recorded at least ten times. The chain combines TRBV2 with TRBJ2-5; 8 nucleotides match TRBD2. Germline lookup yields CDR1 SNHLY and CDR2 FYNNEI. The CDR3 has 13 amino acids. Trimming removed 3 bases from V and 7 bases from J; junction bases left unmatched: 4. CDR3 bases: TGTGCCAGCAGTGATGCGGGGGGTGGGACCCAGTACTTC. Amino acid sequence: CASSDAGGGTQYF.

V and J are TRBV29-1 and TRBJ1-1; 7 bases match TRBD1. CDR1 is SQVTM and CDR2 is ANQGSEA in the germline V gene. CDR3 length: 13 amino acids. The CDR3 is CSEDRPPNTEAFF. In DNA, the CDR3 is TGCAGTGAGGACAGGCCACCGAACACTGAAGCTTTCTTT.

This clonotype was detected many times. The chain is built from TRBV20-1 and TRBJ1-2; possible D gene TRBD1, 5 bases. Looked up from germline, CDR1 is DFQATT and CDR2 is SNEGSKA (reference sequence). V lost 3 bases to trimming and J lost 0 bases, with 17 bases between them. CDR3 length: 16 amino acids. The chain's CDR3 is CSARGDAGSANYGYTF. CDR3 nucleotide sequence: TGCAGTGCTAGGGGGGATGCAGGGTCTGCTAACTATGGCTACACCTTC.

This clonotype was counted once. The chain uses TRBV2 and TRBJ1-1; 7 nucleotides align to TRBD1. In germline, CDR1 is SNHLY, CDR2 FYNNEI. The CDR3 has 17 residues. The ends lost 1 base at V and 0 bases at J; junction bases unmatched: 8. Here the CDR3 DNA reads TGTGCCAGCAGTGAAGACAGGGGTTTCCAAATGAACACTGAAGCTTTCTTT. Its translation is CASSEDRGFQMNTEAFF.

The V and J genes are TRBV24-1 and TRBJ2-3; D perhaps matches TRBD2 (6 bases). Trimming took 6 bases from V and 4 from J, leaving 10 bases between them. The CDR3 is made up of 13 amino acids. Germline V lookup: CDR1 KGHDR, CDR2 SFDVKD. CDR3 protein: CATSIAAADTQYF. The CDR3 coding sequence is TGTGCCACCAGTATAGCGGCGGCAGATACGCAGTATTTT.

This clonotype was observed a few times. The chain has TRBV24-1 and TRBJ1-2, with TRBD1 matching 7 bases. Germline V gene data show CDR1 as KGHDR and CDR2 as SFDVKD. V gave up 3 bases and J gave up 3 bases; unmatched junction bases: 3. This CDR3 is built from 14 residues. The CDR3 bases are TGTGCCACCAGTGATCCAGGGACAGACTATGGCTACACCTTC. Translating it yields CATSDPGTDYGYTF.

The CDR3 spells CASSDRAGYTF. The CDR3, as DNA: TGTGCCAGCAGTGACAGGGCTGGCTACACCTTC. The chain couples TRBV12-3 or TRBV12-4 to TRBJ1-2, with 7 bases identical to TRBD1. CDR3 size: 11 residues. J was trimmed by 7 bases and V by 5 bases; bases with no gene match: 1.

The chain uses TRBV29-1 and TRBJ1-1; 7 positions agree with TRBD1. From germline, CDR1 is SQVTM and CDR2 ANQGSEA. The CDR3 sequence is 13 residues long. The trim removed 4 bases at V and 0 bases at J, leaving 2 bases unmatched. CDR3 DNA sequence: TGCAGCGTTGGAGGGACAGTGAACACTGAAGCTTTCTTT. Translation gives CSVGGTVNTEAFF.

The genes are TRBV15 and TRBJ1-2; TRBD1 agrees at 8 bases. The germline gives CDR1 LNHNV, CDR2 YYDKDF (reference sequence). The ends lost 1 base at V and 4 bases at J; junction bases unmatched: 5. CDR3 length: 15 amino acids. This CDR3 reads CATSRGVDRGYGYTF. CDR3 sequence (DNA): TGTGCCACCAGCAGAGGAGTAGACAGGGGCTATGGCTACACCTTC.

This chain joins TRBV14 and TRBJ2-3, with 7 bases identical to TRBD2. This CDR3 spans 13 amino acids. CDR1 and CDR2 (germline): SGHDN, FVKESK. The V segment lost 6 bases and the J segment 12 bases; nucleotides outside the gene matches: 12. The CDR3 DNA follows: TGTGCCAGCAGACCCAGTATAGCGGGCTCACAGTATTTT. Protein sequence: CASRPSIAGSQYF. Using reference TRBV14 and TRBJ2-3 for the parts outside the CDR3, the full variable domain is EAGVTQFPSHSVIEKGQTVTLRCDPISGHDNLYWYRRVMGKEIKFLLHFVKESKQDESGMPNNRFLAERTGGTYSTLKVQPAELEDSGVYFCASRPSIAGSQYFGPGTRLTVL.

This clonotype was recorded at least ten times. The V call is TRBV5-4, the J call TRBJ2-1; 8 bases fit TRBD2. In germline, CDR1 is SGHNT, CDR2 YYREEE (reference sequence). Trimming took 4 bases from V and 5 from J; bases not matched to a gene: 11. CDR3 length: 16 residues. This CDR3 reads CASSQGGSGGHNEQFF. The CDR3 DNA is TGTGCCAGCAGCCAGGGAGGGAGCGGGGGACACAATGAGCAGTTCTTC.

This clonotype was seen ten or more times. This rearrangement joins TRBV6-5 to TRBJ1-2; tentatively, D is TRBD1 (6 bases). CDR1 is MNHEY, CDR2 SVGAGI, per germline. Trimming took 6 bases from V and 7 from J, leaving 12 bases between them. There are 12 residues in the CDR3. CDR3 amino acids: CASSVEGGGYTF. Here the CDR3 DNA reads TGTGCCAGCAGCGTGGAGGGGGGTGGCTACACCTTC.

J is TRBJ2-5 and V is TRBV4-1; 7 bases map to TRBD1. V was pared by 0 bases and J by 5 bases, with 6 bases of the junction left unmatched. The CDR3 is 15 amino acids. Germline V gives CDR1 MGHRA, CDR2 YSYEKL. Written as DNA, the CDR3 is TGCGCCAGCAGCCAAGAACAGGGGTCGGGTGAGACCCAGTACTTC. Amino acid sequence: CASSQEQGSGETQYF.

This clonotype was counted many times. V usage is TRBV5-6 and J usage is TRBJ1-4; D may be TRBD1 (5 bases). The CDR3 is 15 residues long. Germline V lookup: CDR1 SGHDT, CDR2 YYEEEE. The V gene lost 2 bases and the J gene lost 7 bases, with 15 bases spanning the gap. The CDR3 DNA reads as TGTGCCAGCAGCTTCAGGGAGGGGATCGGTGAAAAACTGTTTTTT. Translating gives CASSFREGIGEKLFF.

Concerning this clonotype: The CDR3 does not close with the conserved phenylalanine or tryptophan, likely indicating a read error. The chain combines TRBV15 with TRBJ1-6, with D perhaps matching TRBD1 (5 bases). The germline gives CDR1 LNHNV, CDR2 YYDKDF (reference sequence). Trimming took 6 bases from V and 6 from J, leaving 9 bases between them. The CDR3 covers 13 residues. CDR3 in amino acids: CATSTGGNSPLHS. The CDR3 coding sequence is TGTGCCACCAGTACGGGGGGTAATTCACCCCTCCACTCT.